The 15 T cell receptor beta chains given below trace back to one sample, sequenced in a study of CD8 T cells in Susac syndrome. cDNA came from approximately 0.5 to 1 ug RNA primed by random hexamers. A single record per CDR3 protein comes from TCRdb applying MiXCR to the immunoSEQ multiplex PCR reads. The sample carries 200,000 to 300,000 distinct CDR3 sequences, around 93% recorded once. Sequencing input: CD4+ T cells from PBMCs. The receptors shown here come from a human donor with multiple sclerosis.

Only one count was recorded for this clonotype. J is TRBJ1-2 and V is TRBV9, with D perhaps matching TRBD1 (5 bases). The CDR3 runs 14 residues. The V gene lost 3 bases and the J gene lost 8 bases, with 17 bases spanning the gap. CDR1 SGDLS and CDR2 YYNGEE come from the germline V gene. The CDR3 reads CASSEGSREGGYTF. The CDR3 region has the DNA TGTGCCAGCAGCGAAGGGTCCAGGGAGGGCGGCTACACCTTC.

The chain is built from TRBV24-1 and TRBJ2-7; maybe TRBD1 (8 bases). CDR3 length equals 15 residues. V shed 4 bases and J shed 9 bases, with 21 bases lying between them. Germline lookup yields CDR1 KGHDR and CDR2 SFDVKD. In nucleotides, the CDR3 is TGTGCCACCAGTGACCCGGACAGGGAGGGCCGGGGGCAGTACGTC. The encoded protein is CATSDPDREGRGQYV.

The V call is TRBV24-1, the J call TRBJ2-7; 9 bases line up with TRBD1. The germline V gene encodes CDR1 KGHDR and CDR2 SFDVKD. V was clipped by 3 bases and J by 2 bases; unmatched bases: 4. CDR3 length: 15 residues. CDR3 sequence: CATSDNRDRAYEQYV. The CDR3 DNA sequence: TGTGCCACCAGTGATAACCGGGACAGGGCCTACGAGCAGTACGTC.

The rearrangement links TRBV24-1 to TRBJ2-7; D is undetermined. The ends were cut back, 10 bases at V and 2 bases at J, with 23 bases in the middle. The CDR3 extends over 16 amino acids. Germline V gene data show CDR1 as KGHDR and CDR2 as SFDVKD. The CDR3 sequence is CATPSPARSSTYEQYV. DNA of the CDR3: TGTGCCACGCCATCCCCCGCTAGGAGTAGTACCTACGAGCAGTACGTC.

The chain has TRBV29-1 and TRBJ2-5, with TRBD1 matching over 11 bases. Germline CDR1 SQVTM, CDR2 ANQGSEA. V dropped 7 bases and J dropped 0; count of bases not matched to a gene: 4. The CDR3 consists of 14 residues. The CDR3 protein is CSAGDRGNQETQYF. In nucleotides, the CDR3 is TGCAGCGCTGGGGACAGGGGGAACCAAGAGACCCAGTACTTC.

This clonotype is a singleton in its sample. This chain connects TRBV3-1 to TRBJ2-4; D possibly matches TRBD1 or TRBD2 (6 bases each). The germline CDR1 and CDR2 sequences are LGHDT and YNNKEL (reference sequence). This CDR3 region has 17 residues. Trimming stripped 1 base from V and 8 bases from J, with 21 bases between. The CDR3 nucleotides read TGTGCCAGCAGCCAAGGTGGGGGGCTAGTGGGTGGGGACATTCAGTACTTC. Protein product: CASSQGGGLVGGDIQYF.

The CDR3 DNA sequence: TGCAGGGTGGGCTTCCAAGAGACCCAGTACTTC. It translates to CRVGFQETQYF. The rearrangement uses TRBV20-1 and TRBJ2-5; unclear D gene. Germline V CDR1 and CDR2: DFQATT, SNEGSKA (reference sequence). The CDR3 contains 11 residues.

In this sample, this clonotype turned up a few times. The chain is built from TRBV20-1 and TRBJ2-2; 8 nucleotides match TRBD1. With 4 bases clipped from V and 6 bases from J, the junction kept 7 bases outside the gene matches. Per germline, CDR1 DFQATT and CDR2 SNEGSKA (reference sequence). There are 14 residues in the CDR3. This CDR3 is CSATGTGGSGELFF. The CDR3 DNA follows: TGCAGTGCTACCGGGACAGGAGGATCCGGGGAGCTGTTTTTT.

The genes are TRBV27 and TRBJ1-1; 7 positions agree with TRBD1. The V and J ends lost 6 bases and 6 bases, in that order; junction bases with no gene match: 7. The CDR3 consists of 13 residues. Germline lookup yields CDR1 MNHEY and CDR2 SMNVEV (reference sequence). The CDR3: CASRLTGQAEAFF. As DNA, the CDR3 is TGTGCCAGCAGATTGACAGGGCAGGCTGAAGCTTTCTTT.

The chain has TRBV20-1 and TRBJ2-1; 8 positions match TRBD2. Germline assignment: CDR1 DFQATT and CDR2 SNEGSKA (reference sequence). V trimming: 1 base; J trimming: 7 bases; junction bases outside the gene matches: 12. The CDR3 has 16 amino acids. The CDR3 sequence is CSARGAGDPLGNEQFF. CDR3 nucleotide sequence: TGCAGTGCTAGAGGAGCGGGGGATCCCCTTGGAAATGAGCAGTTCTTC.

The chain joins TRBV7-2 to TRBJ2-7; 7 bases agree with TRBD1. The germline V gene has CDR1 SGHTA and CDR2 FQGNSA. The junction had 9 bases not matched to a gene; V was cut back by 5 bases and J by 5 bases. This CDR3 region has 14 residues. The CDR3, as DNA: TGTGCCAGCAGCCTCACGGGACAGCCCGACGAGCAGTACGTC. Amino acid sequence: CASSLTGQPDEQYV.

The chain is built from TRBV14 and TRBJ2-2; TRBD1 is a possible D gene (6 bases). Trimming shortened V by 3 bases and J by 1 base, and 18 bases separated the two germline ends. This CDR3 comprises 18 residues. Germline values: CDR1 SGHDN, CDR2 FVKESK. CDR3 nucleotide sequence: TGTGCCAGCAGCCATGAAGGCAAGGGACACCAGAACACCGGGGAGCTGTTTTTT. Translation: CASSHEGKGHQNTGELFF. The full variable domain, rest sourced from reference TRBV14 and TRBJ2-2, is EAGVTQFPSHSVIEKGQTVTLRCDPISGHDNLYWYRRVMGKEIKFLLHFVKESKQDESGMPNNRFLAERTGGTYSTLKVQPAELEDSGVYFCASSHEGKGHQNTGELFFGEGSRLTVL.

This rearrangement joins TRBV5-1 to TRBJ1-1; 7 bases align to TRBD1. The CDR3 extends over 16 amino acids. CDR1 is SGHRS, CDR2 YFSETQ, per germline. V dropped 2 bases and J dropped 0; count of bases not matched to a gene: 7. The CDR3 sequence is CASSLVPTGLNTEAFF. In DNA form, the CDR3 reads TGCGCCAGCAGCTTAGTCCCGACAGGGCTGAACACTGAAGCTTTCTTT. The full variable domain, rest sourced from reference TRBV5-1 and TRBJ1-1, is KAGVTQTPRYLIKTRGQQVTLSCSPISGHRSVSWYQQTPGQGLQFLFEYFSETQRNKGNFPGRFSGRQFSNSRSEMNVSTLELGDSALYLCASSLVPTGLNTEAFFGQGTRLTVV.

The genes are TRBV11-1 and TRBJ2-3; weak D call: TRBD1 (5 bases). V lost 1 base and J lost 2, with 10 bases in between. The CDR3 spans 15 residues. From germline, CDR1 is SGHAT and CDR2 FQDESV (reference sequence). CDR3 coding DNA: TGTGCCAGCAGCTTAGAGGGGAAGCCCACAGATACGCAGTATTTT. Amino acid sequence: CASSLEGKPTDTQYF.

The chain recombines TRBV2 with TRBJ1-4; no clear D gene. The CDR3 extends over 11 amino acids. The V gene's germline CDR1 is SNHLY and CDR2 FYNNEI. V lost 3 bases and J lost 11, with 7 bases in between. CDR3 sequence (DNA): TGTGCCAGCAGTGACTTGGGTAAACTGTTTTTT. It is translated as CASSDLGKLFF.